This is a list of T cell receptor beta chains from one sample in a study of human T cells and chemical hapten exposure. TCRdb reprocessed the RACE reads via MiXCR and lists one record per CDR3 protein. This sample has approximately 110,000 distinct CDR3 sequences, with approximately 11% found just once. The source was whole blood, collected in connection with sensitization to the hapten diphenylcyclopropenone (DPC). These receptors came from a woman aged 40 to 50 with alopecia areata. Some clones in this sample may be carry-over from other donors' samples. Both conserved end residues are part of each CDR3.

V gene	J gene	CDR3 protein
TRBV12-3/TRBV12-4	TRBJ1-1	CASSLGTWTGGVSLDTEAFF
TRBV5-8	TRBJ2-3	CASSLVLTGTGGTDTQYF
TRBV6-5	TRBJ2-2	CASRSGTGTFGELFF
TRBV3-1	TRBJ1-1	CASSLAGGNTEAFF
TRBV16	TRBJ2-7	CASSRRDSGEQYF
TRBV6-5	TRBJ1-2	CASSERPNYGYTF
TRBV6-1	TRBJ1-1	CASSGRQGDTEVFF
TRBV6-1	TRBJ2-7	CASSEGTLNEQYF
TRBV20-1	TRBJ2-3	CSARVDPTDTQYF
TRBV10-3	TRBJ2-3	CAISVGQVTDTQYF
TRBV10-3	TRBJ2-7	CAISTTRGNEQYF
TRBV30	TRBJ2-1	CAWSHLLGTLGHNEQFF
TRBV30	TRBJ1-5	CAYQGGVGSNQPQHF
TRBV4-3	TRBJ2-3	CASSQDQATDTQYF
TRBV10-3	TRBJ2-7	CAISAMEGEQYF
TRBV29-1	TRBJ2-5	CSVRGGRAETQYF
TRBV6-6	TRBJ1-6	CASSYLRGTGKRSSYNSPLHF
TRBV12-3/TRBV12-4	TRBJ1-4	CASSLGQLNEKLFF
TRBV24-1	TRBJ2-7	CATSEPGIDEQYF
TRBV4-3	TRBJ2-1	CASSQGGVDDEQFF
TRBV7-2	TRBJ2-7	CASSSLAGSGRRSYEQYF
TRBV25-1	TRBJ2-1	CASSEYFDEQFF
TRBV6-2/TRBV6-3	TRBJ2-7	CASSYGSDFSYEQYF
TRBV12-3/TRBV12-4	TRBJ1-2	CASSQRARGGGYTF
TRBV4-3	TRBJ1-3	CASSQGLTKSTIYF
TRBV7-8	TRBJ2-3	CASSSRLAGGPTTTDTQYF
TRBV12-3/TRBV12-4	TRBJ2-6	CATQQGTGANVLTF
TRBV6-2/TRBV6-3	TRBJ1-2	CASSYLTGTDYGYTF
TRBV6-2/TRBV6-3	TRBJ2-1	CASSYSPGGPPNEQFF
TRBV9	TRBJ2-7	CASSVVGGEQYF
TRBV9	TRBJ2-2	CASSGGQGNTGELFF
TRBV28	TRBJ2-7	CASSRDWAYEQYF
TRBV4-3	TRBJ2-7	CASSQAAGTGTYEQYF
TRBV20-1	TRBJ2-1	CSALVLAGNEQFF
TRBV2	TRBJ2-1	CASTAGKASEQFF
TRBV27	TRBJ2-7	CASSLLRDPREQYF
TRBV28	TRBJ1-1	CASSLSPLNTEAFF
TRBV12-5	TRBJ2-7	CASCRDTDYEQYF
TRBV6-5	TRBJ2-6	CASRPGGSGANVLTF